The entry below describes one T cell receptor (beta chain). Its cognate antigen is unknown. This sample was included in a study of CD4 T cells in relation to SARS-CoV-2 and coronaviruses. CD4+ T cells from unexposed donors were obtained before the COVID-19 pandemic (2011-2018). Isolation of CD4+ T cells took place after less than 13 days in culture. Testing used SARS-CoV-2 S/N and four cold-coronavirus spikes on unexposed-donor CD4+ T cells, cells permitting. Measured with immunoSEQ multiplex PCR; TCRdb has only the in-frame clones, and not every one. Seen here are about 24,000 clones, more than 60% observed once, and the top ten hold roughly 14%. J was trimmed by 6 bases and V by 5 bases; bases with no gene match: 15. CDR3 size: 16 residues. Germline V lookup: CDR1 SGHTA, CDR2 FQGNSA.

The sequenced sample consisted of CD4+ T cells from PBMCs, cultured in vitro. The TCR was taken from a human donor in good health. This chain joins TRBV7-2 and TRBJ2-7; 8 nucleotides match TRBD2. The CDR3 reads CASSPNSGAIPGEQYF. CDR3 DNA sequence: TGTGCCAGCAGCCCCAATAGCGGGGCGATCCCCGGCGAGCAGTACTTC.